This TCR beta chain was captured in a study of beta chain features in type 1 diabetes. V gave up 7 bases and J gave up 0 bases; unmatched junction bases: 9. The CDR3 spans 14 residues. CDR1 and CDR2 from the germline V gene are SQVTM and ANQGSEA. In its sample, this clone was seen a few times. Its target is not known. Study-wide results and limits: Shortening of TCRB CDR3s, moderate but significant, appeared in all four CD4+ subsets of Type 1 diabetes patients.

The study reverse transcribed the entire isolated RNA, so it sequenced expressed TCRB transcripts. This table comes from immunoSEQ multiplex PCR, and its TCRdb copy is limited to in-frame clones, with some not included. The sample has 250,000 to 300,000 clones; 24% are singletons. The chain has TRBV29-1 and TRBJ2-7; 7 bases agree with TRBD1. This receptor was identified in a woman in her 30s with type 1 diabetes. The source material was naive CD4+ T cells from blood. In DNA, the CDR3 is TGCAGCGCTAGACCGACAGGGAGCTCCTACGAGCAGTACTTC. Its protein product is CSARPTGSSYEQYF.